This TCR beta chain comes out of a study of shared clonotypes between healthy human individuals. The method was immunoSEQ multiplex PCR; TCRdb's version includes in-frame clones alone and lacks a portion of them. The table records approximately 940,000 clones, more than 75% of them present only once. Trimming pared 3 bases from V and 9 bases from J, leaving 17 bases between. The CDR3 covers 13 residues. CDR1 is GTSNPN and CDR2 is SVGIG in the germline V gene (reference sequence). The rearrangement uses TRBV30 and TRBJ1-2; the D gene is possibly TRBD1 (6 bases). The sequencing input was memory CD4+ T cells sorted from blood. Subset: CD45RA-negative fraction. This TCR was recovered from a man in his late teens or twenties in good health. Written as DNA, the CDR3 is TGTGCCTGGAGAAAGGAGGGGGTTTCTCGCTACACCTTC. Translating gives CAWRKEGVSRYTF. Using reference TRBV30 and TRBJ1-2 for the parts outside the CDR3, the full variable domain is SQTIHQWPATLVQPVGSPLSLECTVEGTSNPNLYWYRQAAGRGLQLLFYSVGIGQISSEVPQNLSASRPQDRQFILSSKKLLLSDSGFYLCAWRKEGVSRYTFGSGTRLTVV.